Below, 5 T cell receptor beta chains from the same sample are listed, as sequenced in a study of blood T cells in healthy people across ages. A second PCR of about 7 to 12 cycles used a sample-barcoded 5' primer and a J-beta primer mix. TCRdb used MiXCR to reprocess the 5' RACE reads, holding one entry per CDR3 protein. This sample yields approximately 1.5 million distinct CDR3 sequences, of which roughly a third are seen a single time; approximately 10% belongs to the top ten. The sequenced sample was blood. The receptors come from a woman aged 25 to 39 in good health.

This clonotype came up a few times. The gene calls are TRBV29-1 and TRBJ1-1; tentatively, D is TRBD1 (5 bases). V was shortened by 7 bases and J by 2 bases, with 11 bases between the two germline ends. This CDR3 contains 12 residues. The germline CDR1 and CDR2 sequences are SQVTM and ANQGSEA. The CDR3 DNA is TGCAGCGGGGGGGGGTCCAACACTGAAGCTTTCTTT. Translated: CSGGGSNTEAFF.

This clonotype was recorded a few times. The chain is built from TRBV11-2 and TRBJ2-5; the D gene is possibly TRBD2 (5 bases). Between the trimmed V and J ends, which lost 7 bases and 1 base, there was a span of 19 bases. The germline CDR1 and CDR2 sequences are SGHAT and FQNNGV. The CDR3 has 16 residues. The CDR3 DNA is TGTGCCAGCACCTCGGAGAGGGTGGATTCCCAAGAGACCCAGTACTTC. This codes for CASTSERVDSQETQYF.

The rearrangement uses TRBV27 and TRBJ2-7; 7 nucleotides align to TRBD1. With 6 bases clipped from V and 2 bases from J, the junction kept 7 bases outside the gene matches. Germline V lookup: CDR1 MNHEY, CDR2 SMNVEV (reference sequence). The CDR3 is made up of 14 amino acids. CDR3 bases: TGTGCCAGCAGGACCGGGACAGCCGCCTACGAGCAGTACTTC. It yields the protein CASRTGTAAYEQYF.

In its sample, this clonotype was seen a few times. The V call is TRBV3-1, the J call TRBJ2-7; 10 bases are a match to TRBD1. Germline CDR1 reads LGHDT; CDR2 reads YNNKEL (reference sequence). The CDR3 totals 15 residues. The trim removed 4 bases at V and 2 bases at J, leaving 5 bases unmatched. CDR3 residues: CASSPGTGAPYEQYF. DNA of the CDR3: TGTGCCAGCAGCCCCGGGACAGGGGCACCCTACGAGCAGTACTTC.

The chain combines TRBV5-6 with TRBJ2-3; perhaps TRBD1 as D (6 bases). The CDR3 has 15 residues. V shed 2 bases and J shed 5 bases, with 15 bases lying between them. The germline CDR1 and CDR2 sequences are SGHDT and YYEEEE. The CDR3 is CASSFPGTKGDTQYF. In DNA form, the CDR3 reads TGTGCCAGCAGCTTCCCCGGGACAAAAGGAGATACGCAGTATTTT.